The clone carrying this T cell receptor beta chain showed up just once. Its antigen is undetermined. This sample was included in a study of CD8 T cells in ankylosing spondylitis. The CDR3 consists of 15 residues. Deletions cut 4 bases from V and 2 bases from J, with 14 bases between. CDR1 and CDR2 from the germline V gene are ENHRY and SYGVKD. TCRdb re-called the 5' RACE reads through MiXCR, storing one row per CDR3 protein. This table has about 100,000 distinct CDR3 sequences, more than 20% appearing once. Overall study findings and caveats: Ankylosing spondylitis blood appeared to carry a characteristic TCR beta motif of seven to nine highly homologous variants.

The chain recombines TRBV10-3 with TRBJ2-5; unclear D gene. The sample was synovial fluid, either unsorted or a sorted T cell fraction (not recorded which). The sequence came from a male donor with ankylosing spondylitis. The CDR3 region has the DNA TGTGCCATCAGTGCGGACCTTGTTCGGCAAGAGACCCAGTACTTC. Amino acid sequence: CAISADLVRQETQYF.